These T cell receptor beta chains were read from a single sample in a study of T cells after yellow fever vaccination. TCRdb reprocessed the 5' RACE reads via MiXCR and lists one record per CDR3 protein. This table has about 320,000 distinct CDR3 sequences, around 4.5% appearing once. The sequences come from PBMCs, collected 15 days after the yellow fever booster vaccination. The receptors stem from a man aged 18 to 35 who received the YFV17D yellow fever vaccine. Both conserved end residues are part of each CDR3. The order of the fields is D gene, V gene, clone size, J gene, CDR3 protein, CDR3 DNA. D genes are given only for firm matches. Rows may omit the clone size; those that give it use once, few, many or a size class.

d_gene: NA
v_gene: TRBV4-3
abundance: many
j_gene: TRBJ2-2
CDR3aa: CASSQGGPGELFF
CDR3nt: TGCGCCAGCAGCCAAGGGGGGCCCGGGGAGCTGTTTTTT

d_gene: NA
v_gene: TRBV7-2
abundance: many
j_gene: TRBJ1-2
CDR3aa: CASSRPGTGIYGYTF
CDR3nt: TGTGCCAGCAGCCGTCCCGGGACGGGGATTTATGGCTACACCTTC

d_gene: NA
v_gene: TRBV18
abundance: NA
j_gene: TRBJ2-7
CDR3aa: CASSPGGPYEQYF
CDR3nt: TGTGCCAGCTCACCCGGGGGCCCCTACGAGCAGTACTTC

d_gene: NA
v_gene: TRBV6-1
abundance: NA
j_gene: TRBJ1-5
CDR3aa: CASNMKRDRNSNQPQHF
CDR3nt: TGTGCCAGCAATATGAAACGCGACAGGAATAGCAATCAGCCCCAGCATTTT

d_gene: NA
v_gene: TRBV7-9
abundance: many
j_gene: TRBJ2-2
CDR3aa: CASRGAVSITGELFF
CDR3nt: TGTGCCAGCAGGGGGGCCGTGTCGATAACCGGGGAGCTGTTTTTT

d_gene: NA
v_gene: TRBV7-8
abundance: many
j_gene: TRBJ1-1
CDR3aa: CASSTTGWNTEAFF
CDR3nt: TGTGCCAGCAGCACCACAGGGTGGAACACTGAAGCTTTCTTT

d_gene: TRBD2
v_gene: TRBV10-3
abundance: NA
j_gene: TRBJ2-1
CDR3aa: CAISEAGARGSYNEQFF
CDR3nt: TGTGCCATCAGTGAAGCGGGGGCCCGTGGGTCCTACAATGAGCAGTTCTTC

d_gene: TRBD2
v_gene: TRBV12-3/TRBV12-4
abundance: few
j_gene: TRBJ2-1
CDR3aa: CAPTVGLGGWQFF
CDR3nt: TGTGCCCCAACCGTAGGACTAGGCGGTTGGCAGTTCTTC

d_gene: TRBD2
v_gene: TRBV9
abundance: many
j_gene: TRBJ2-5
CDR3aa: CASSVGTSGIQETQYF
CDR3nt: TGTGCCAGCAGCGTAGGCACTAGCGGGATCCAAGAGACCCAGTACTTC

d_gene: NA
v_gene: TRBV3-1
abundance: NA
j_gene: TRBJ2-5
CDR3aa: CASSLLRGEETQYF
CDR3nt: TGTGCCAGCAGCCTTCTGCGGGGTGAAGAGACCCAGTACTTC

d_gene: TRBD2
v_gene: TRBV6-2/TRBV6-3
abundance: NA
j_gene: TRBJ2-1
CDR3aa: CASSSGGGRAVF
CDR3nt: TGTGCCAGCAGTAGCGGGGGGGGGAGGGCGGTCTTC

d_gene: NA
v_gene: TRBV30
abundance: NA
j_gene: TRBJ1-5
CDR3aa: CAWSMGGSQPQHF
CDR3nt: TGTGCCTGGAGTATGGGGGGCTCTCAGCCCCAGCATTTT